This T cell receptor beta chain was found in a study of blood T cell repertoires in COVID-19. Background on the study: Both acute and convalescent COVID-19 samples were obtained from the United States, Italy and Spain. T cells, B-cell-depleted T cells, or PBMCs supplied cDNA or gDNA.

In the original analysis: Amplification of reference gene primers was used by the study to estimate nucleated cell counts. The assay was immunoSEQ multiplex PCR, and TCRdb's table has in-frame clones only and misses some. V and J calls plus clone size are reproduced from that table; the DNA served to infer D and trimming. Here the sample spans about 670,000 clones, more than 80% being singletons. The sample was peripheral blood. This clonotype originated in a woman aged 18-30 years with acute or convalescent COVID-19.

The CDR3 region is CASSQGVGNQPQHF. In nucleotides, the CDR3 is TGTGCCAGCAGCCAGGGGGTCGGAAATCAGCCCCAGCATTTT. V usage is TRBV5-6 and J usage is TRBJ1-5; 7 nucleotides line up with TRBD1. Germline-derived CDR1 and CDR2 are SGHDT and YYEEEE. The CDR3 length is 14 residues. Trimming cost V 4 bases and J 4 bases; bases outside gene matches: 5.